This TCR beta chain was sequenced in a study of T cell repertoires in cytomegalovirus infection. Study-level information: Public signatures in TCR beta pointed to CMV infection and matching HLA type.

TCRdb re-analysed the reads in MiXCR, keeping a single row per CDR3 protein. Found here are about 740,000 distinct CDR3 sequences, roughly 30% of them singletons; the top ten hold about 20%. The CDR3 has 13 amino acids. Trimming removed 10 bases from V and 1 base from J; junction bases left unmatched: 6. Germline V gives CDR1 SGHTA, CDR2 FQGNSA. This clonotype showed up many times. Its antigen is unidentified. This chain uses TRBV7-2 with TRBJ2-7; 8 bases align to TRBD1. The sample in question was cultured PBMCs, obtained from culture after CMV antigen stimulation. The receptor was isolated from a human donor in good health (CMV status not recorded). Some clones in this sample may be carry-over from other donors' samples. This CDR3 reads CATTTGGSYEQYF. CDR3 nucleotides: TGTGCCACCACCACAGGGGGGTCCTACGAGCAGTACTTC. The variable domain in full, completed from reference TRBV7-2 and TRBJ2-7, reads GAGVSQSPSNKVTEKGKDVELRCDPISGHTALYWYRQSLGQGLEFLIYFQGNSAPDKSGLPSDRFSAERTGGSVSTLTIQRTQQEDSAVYLCATTTGGSYEQYFGPGTRLTVT.